This is a list of T cell receptor beta chains from one sample in a study of T cell responses to AZD1222 COVID-19 vaccine. Produced via immunoSEQ multiplex PCR; TCRdb's table is partial and in-frame only. This sample yields roughly 200,000 clones, of which around 92% are seen a single time; approximately 1.3% belongs to the top ten. Sequencing used peripheral blood, obtained on day 0 of AZD1222 vaccination. The receptor set was obtained from an adult in good health. The CDR3 runs from the conserved cysteine through the conserved F or W. A D gene is named only where the DNA matches it firmly. Some rows mark clone size as missing; the rest say once, few, many or name a class of expanded clone.

NA	NA	TRBJ1-2	TRBV5-4	CASSLATGYYGYTF	TGTGCCAGCAGCTTGGCCACAGGGTACTATGGCTACACCTTC
NA	NA	TRBJ1-4	TRBV18	CASSPRNEKLFF	TGTGCCAGCTCACCACGTAATGAAAAACTGTTTTTT
NA	NA	TRBJ2-4	TRBV24-1	CATSDPVNIQYF	TGTGCCACCAGTGATCCCGTAAACATTCAGTACTTC
TRBD1	NA	TRBJ1-1	TRBV5-1	CASSKDRPNTEAFF	TGCGCCAGCAGCAAGGACAGGCCGAACACTGAAGCTTTCTTT
TRBD1	NA	TRBJ1-5	TRBV19	CASSMELTGGRGQPQHF	TGTGCCAGTAGTATGGAATTGACAGGGGGCCGAGGGCAGCCCCAGCATTTT
NA	NA	TRBJ2-2	TRBV11-2	CASSFSRGNTGELFF	TGTGCCAGCAGCTTTTCGCGGGGGAACACCGGGGAGCTGTTTTTT
NA	NA	TRBJ1-6	TRBV10-3	CAISEVGGSYNSPLHF	TGTGCCATCAGTGAAGTAGGTGGCTCCTATAATTCACCCCTCCACTTT
NA	once	TRBJ1-6	TRBV19	CASKIIGDSPLHF	TGTGCCAGTAAAATAATTGGGGATTCACCCCTCCACTTT
TRBD1	NA	TRBJ1-5	TRBV27	CASSPGTGRDSHQPQHF	TGTGCCAGCAGTCCCGGGACAGGGAGGGACTCACATCAGCCCCAGCATTTT
NA	NA	TRBJ1-3	TRBV19	CASTHHSSGNTIYF	TGTGCCAGTACCCATCACAGCTCTGGAAACACCATATATTTT
TRBD1	NA	TRBJ2-3	TRBV10-3	CAKRDRETDTQYF	TGTGCCAAACGGGACAGAGAGACAGATACGCAGTATTTT
NA	NA	TRBJ2-1	TRBV5-4	CASSLSRGGNEQFF	TGTGCCAGCAGCTTGTCTCGAGGGGGCAATGAGCAGTTCTTC
NA	NA	TRBJ1-6	TRBV7-8	CASRLGRGSSSYNSPLHF	TGTGCCAGCAGATTAGGGCGGGGCTCCAGCTCCTATAATTCACCCCTCCACTTT
TRBD1	NA	TRBJ2-7	TRBV7-9	CASRRDSNSYEQYF	TGTGCCAGCAGGAGGGACAGCAATTCCTACGAGCAGTACTTC
NA	NA	TRBJ1-6	TRBV5-4	CASSSPAENSPLHF	TGTGCCAGCAGCTCACCCGCGGAGAATTCACCCCTCCACTTT
NA	NA	TRBJ1-3	TRBV4-3	CASSQEAGENTIYF	TGCGCCAGCAGCCAAGAGGCAGGGGAAAACACCATATATTTT
TRBD1	NA	TRBJ2-1	TRBV11-1	CASSLDRGYNEQFF	TGTGCCAGCAGTTTGGACAGGGGGTACAATGAGCAGTTCTTC
NA	NA	TRBJ1-6	TRBV4-2	CASSQDDGGGWSFGPLHF	TGTGCCAGCAGCCAAGATGATGGGGGCGGGTGGTCTTTTGGGCCCCTCCACTTT
NA	NA	TRBJ1-2	TRBV3-1/TRBV3-2	CASSQDATGGYTF	TGTGCCAGCAGCCAAGATGCAACGGGGGGCTACACCTTC
TRBD2	NA	TRBJ2-1	TRBV14	CASNPGGLGDEQFF	TGTGCCAGCAACCCGGGGGGTCTAGGCGATGAGCAGTTCTTC
NA	NA	TRBJ1-5	TRBV18	CASSSLGSNQPQHF	TGTGCCAGCTCTTCTCTGGGGAGCAATCAGCCCCAGCATTTT
NA	NA	TRBJ1-5	TRBV7-2	CASSLRIGGDQPQHF	TGTGCCAGCAGCTTAAGGATTGGGGGCGATCAGCCCCAGCATTTT
NA	NA	TRBJ2-3	TRBV7-3	CASSPSGPYEDTQYF	TGTGCCAGCAGCCCATCCGGACCCTATGAAGATACGCAGTATTTT
TRBD1	NA	TRBJ1-1	TRBV15	CATHEGTGKTEAFF	TGTGCCACACACGAAGGGACAGGGAAAACTGAAGCTTTCTTT
NA	NA	TRBJ1-1	TRBV7-9	CASSFMPKNTEAFF	TGTGCCAGCAGCTTTATGCCGAAGAACACTGAAGCTTTCTTT
NA	NA	TRBJ1-4	TRBV30	CAWSVTRMRLFF	TGTGCCTGGAGTGTAACTCGTATGAGACTGTTTTTT
NA	few	TRBJ1-2	TRBV5-1	CASSPGGPANYGYTF	TGCGCCAGCAGCCCGGGTGGCCCAGCAAACTATGGCTACACCTTC
NA	NA	TRBJ1-2	TRBV14	CASSPSGNPGYTF	TGTGCCAGCAGCCCCTCGGGGAACCCTGGCTACACCTTC
TRBD1	NA	TRBJ1-5	TRBV19	CASSIAGRGGNQPQHF	TGTGCCAGTAGTATAGCAGGCAGGGGGGGGAATCAGCCCCAGCATTTT
NA	NA	TRBJ1-1	TRBV6-5	CASSYSTGEAFF	TGTGCCAGCAGTTACTCGACGGGTGAAGCTTTCTTT
NA	NA	TRBJ2-5	TRBV10-1	CATAGITQYF	TGCGCCACCGCAGGGATAACCCAGTACTTC
NA	once	TRBJ1-2	TRBV10-3	CAISEGGGRTTGYTF	TGTGCCATCAGTGAAGGGGGAGGCCGTACTACCGGCTACACCTTC
NA	NA	TRBJ1-3	TRBV5-4	CASSLGGAGNTIYF	TGTGCCAGCAGCTTGGGAGGGGCAGGAAACACCATATATTTT
NA	NA	TRBJ2-2	TRBV18	CASSRNYQNTGELFF	TGTGCCAGCTCCCGGAACTACCAGAACACCGGGGAGCTGTTTTTT
NA	NA	TRBJ2-7	TRBV7-9	CASRGAYEQYF	TGTGCCAGCAGGGGGGCGTACGAGCAGTACTTC
TRBD1	NA	TRBJ1-6	TRBV9	CASSESGTGDNSPLHF	TGTGCCAGCAGCGAATCCGGGACAGGTGATAATTCACCCCTCCACTTT
NA	few	TRBJ1-5	TRBV12-3/TRBV12-4	CASSFRVNQPQHF	TGTGCCAGCAGTTTTCGGGTAAACCAGCCCCAGCATTTT
NA	NA	TRBJ1-5	TRBV5-8	CASSSYHTISNQPQHF	TGTGCCAGCAGTTCATATCATACTATTAGCAATCAGCCCCAGCATTTT
NA	NA	TRBJ1-1	TRBV12-5	CASGLQGPAFF	TGTGCTAGTGGTTTGCAGGGCCCGGCTTTCTTT
TRBD1	once	TRBJ1-1	TRBV29-1	CSVVKGAGTEAFF	TGCAGCGTTGTGAAGGGGGCGGGCACTGAAGCTTTCTTT
NA	NA	TRBJ1-1	TRBV5-5	CASSLGYGARTEAFF	TGTGCCAGCAGCTTGGGCTACGGTGCGAGGACTGAAGCTTTCTTT
TRBD1	NA	TRBJ2-1	TRBV5-4	CASRLDRGSYNEQFF	TGTGCCAGCAGATTGGACAGGGGCTCCTACAATGAGCAGTTCTTC
NA	few	TRBJ1-5	TRBV24-1	CATSAWGAGNQPQHF	TGTGCCACCAGTGCTTGGGGGGCAGGCAATCAGCCCCAGCATTTT
NA	NA	TRBJ1-3	TRBV6-5	CASNGFPGNTIYF	TGTGCCAGCAATGGGTTTCCTGGAAACACCATATATTTT
NA	NA	TRBJ2-5	TRBV7-9	CASTNPGRGQETQYF	TGTGCCAGCACCAATCCAGGGAGAGGACAAGAGACCCAGTACTTC
TRBD2	NA	TRBJ2-3	TRBV10-3	CAISEIQRGANTQYF	TGTGCCATCAGTGAGATCCAGCGGGGGGCAAATACGCAGTATTTT
TRBD1	NA	TRBJ1-2	TRBV28	CASSLVRTGSFYGYTF	TGTGCCAGCAGTTTAGTCCGGACAGGGTCTTTCTATGGCTACACCTTC
NA	once	TRBJ1-1	TRBV28	CASSLPRGEAFF	TGTGCCAGCAGTTTACCCAGGGGTGAAGCTTTCTTT
NA	NA	TRBJ1-4	TRBV5-1	CASSRSTGPINEKLFF	TGCGCCAGCAGCCGCTCTACCGGGCCAATTAATGAAAAACTGTTTTTT
NA	NA	TRBJ2-5	TRBV11-3	CASSLTGRETQYF	TGTGCCAGCAGCTTAACGGGAAGGGAGACCCAGTACTTC
NA	NA	TRBJ2-3	TRBV6-1	CASSENGRWADTQYF	TGTGCCAGCAGTGAAAACGGGCGATGGGCAGATACGCAGTATTTT
NA	NA	TRBJ1-1	TRBV29-1	CSAAGLNTEAFF	TGCAGCGCCGCGGGGTTGAACACTGAAGCTTTCTTT
NA	NA	TRBJ2-6	TRBV21-1	CASSKVWGRDHSGANVLTF	TGTGCCAGCAGCAAAGTTTGGGGCAGGGACCACTCTGGGGCCAACGTCCTGACTTTC